This T cell receptor (beta chain) was profiled in a study of technical replicates of blood from a few donors. Method: immunoSEQ multiplex PCR; TCRdb's copy keeps in-frame clones and lacks some. The table records 60,000 to 85,000 clones, 94% of them present only once. The CDR3 consists of 14 residues. Germline CDR1 is MNHEY and CDR2 is SVGAGI. V was cut by 5 bases and J by 7 bases, with 17 bases left in between. The receptor comes from a human donor in good health. Material for sequencing was T cells isolated from PBMCs. The chain uses TRBV6-5 and TRBJ1-1, with a tentative D call TRBD1 (5 bases). CDR3 in amino acids: CASSPGGREGEAFF. The DNA of the CDR3 is TGTGCCAGCAGTCCCGGGGGGAGAGAGGGTGAAGCTTTCTTT.